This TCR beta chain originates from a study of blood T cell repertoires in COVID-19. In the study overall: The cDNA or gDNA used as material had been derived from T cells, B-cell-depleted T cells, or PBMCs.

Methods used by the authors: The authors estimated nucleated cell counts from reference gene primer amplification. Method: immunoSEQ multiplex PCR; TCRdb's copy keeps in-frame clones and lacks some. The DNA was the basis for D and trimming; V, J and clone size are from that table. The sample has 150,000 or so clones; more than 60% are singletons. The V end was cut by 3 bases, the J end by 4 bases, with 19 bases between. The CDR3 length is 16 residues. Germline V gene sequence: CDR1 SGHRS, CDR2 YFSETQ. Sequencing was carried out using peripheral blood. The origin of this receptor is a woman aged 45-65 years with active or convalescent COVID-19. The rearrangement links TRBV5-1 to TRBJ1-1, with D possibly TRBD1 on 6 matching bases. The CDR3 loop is CASSSAIQGSSTEAFF. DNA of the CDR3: TGCGCCAGCAGCTCCGCCATACAGGGTTCGAGCACTGAAGCTTTCTTT.